The clone carrying this T cell receptor (beta chain) has only a few counts. Antigen unknown. The data were taken from a study of early T cells in non-severe SARS-CoV-2 infection. Study as a whole: Sequencing used unsorted whole-blood bulk RNA, so chains lack pairing. Study observations and caveats: Matches to VDJdb favored anti-spike CD8 responses and missed private and CD4 specificities.

Attached unique molecular identifiers marked individual cDNA molecules. Each CDR3 protein is one row after TCRdb ran MiXCR on the 5' RACE reads. The table records tens of thousands of distinct CDR3 sequences, roughly 12% of them present only once. CDR1 SGHTA and CDR2 FQGNSA come from the germline V gene. This CDR3 spans 12 amino acids. The ends were cut back, 5 bases at V and 7 bases at J, with 10 bases in the middle. Sequencing used whole blood. The sequence was obtained from an adult who was a healthcare worker with PCR-confirmed SARS-CoV-2 infection or an uninfected control (not recorded which). The chain combines TRBV7-2 with TRBJ2-3; no definite D call. The CDR3 DNA reads as TGTGCCAGCAGCGCTTCACCCAATACGCAGTATTTT. Translation gives CASSASPNTQYF.